This T cell receptor (beta chain) was retrieved from a study of response to subunit inactivated influenza vaccine. Broader study findings: Authors suggested that a seasonal influenza vaccination recruits few new T cells each time.

CDR3 length equals 16 residues. The V gene's germline CDR1 is SGHAT and CDR2 FQNNGV. Trimming at V came to 4 bases and at J to 5 bases, leaving 7 bases not matched to a gene. To note about this clonotype: Its antigen is as yet unknown.

TCRdb reprocessed the RT-PCR reads with MiXCR, giving one entry per CDR3 protein. The sample has hundreds of thousands of distinct CDR3 sequences, about 18% seen once; the top ten hold around 9.9%. This receptor was identified in a man aged 50-60 years who received an inactivated influenza vaccine. Sample: PBMCs from blood, taken roughly 5 days after vaccination. The V call is TRBV11-2, the J call TRBJ2-1, with 11 nucleotides matching TRBD2. For the CDR3, the DNA is TGTGCCAGCAGCTCGCGAACTAGCGGGAGAAACAATGAGCAGTTCTTC. Residues: CASSSRTSGRNNEQFF.